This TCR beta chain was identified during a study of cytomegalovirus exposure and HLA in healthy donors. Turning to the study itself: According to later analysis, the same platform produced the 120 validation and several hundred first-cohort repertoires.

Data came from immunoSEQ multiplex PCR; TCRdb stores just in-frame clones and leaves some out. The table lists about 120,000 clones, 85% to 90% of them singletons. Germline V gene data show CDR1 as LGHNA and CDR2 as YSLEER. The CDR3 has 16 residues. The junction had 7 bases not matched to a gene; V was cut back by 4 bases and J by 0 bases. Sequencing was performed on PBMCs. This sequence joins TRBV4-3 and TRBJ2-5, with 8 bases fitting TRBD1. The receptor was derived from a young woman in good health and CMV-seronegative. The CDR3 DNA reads TGCGCCAGCAGCCCCCGACAGGGGAGAGACCAAGAGACCCAGTACTTC. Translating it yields CASSPRQGRDQETQYF.